Following are 30 T cell receptor beta chains from one sample sequenced in a study of blood T cells in healthy people across ages. The second PCR ran about 6 to 11 cycles with a sample-barcoded 5' primer and J-beta primers. One entry per CDR3 protein results from TCRdb running MiXCR on the 5' RACE reads. Of 650,000 to 800,000 distinct CDR3 sequences in the sample, under 65% were seen once. Sequencing was performed on blood. The receptors shown here come from a woman aged 80 or over in good health.

This clonotype was detected once. The rearrangement links TRBV3-1 to TRBJ2-5; perhaps D is TRBD1 or TRBD2 (5 bases each). The V gene's germline CDR1 is LGHDT and CDR2 YNNKEL (reference sequence). This CDR3 spans 13 amino acids. V dropped 5 bases and J dropped 11 bases, with 18 bases sitting between them. CDR3 in DNA: TGTGCCAGCAGCAGGGACCCCTGGGATGAGCAGTACTTC. Residues: CASSRDPWDEQYF.

On this clonotype: An end of the junction differs from the germline gene, which may be a read error. The rearrangement joins TRBV15 to TRBJ1-2; possibly TRBD1 for D (5 bases). Germline V lookup: CDR1 LNHNV, CDR2 YYDKDF (reference sequence). CDR3 length: 14 residues. CDR3 in amino acids: CATSRPGPSNGHTF. CDR3 DNA sequence: TGTGCCACCAGCAGGCCGGGACCATCTAATGGCCACACCTTC.

The rearrangement links TRBV29-1 to TRBJ2-1; TRBD2 agrees at 11 bases. The junction had 11 bases not matched to a gene; V was cut back by 4 bases and J by 9 bases. Germline loops: CDR1 SQVTM, CDR2 ANQGSEA. The CDR3 consists of 15 residues. Here the CDR3 DNA reads TGCAGCGTTGTAGGGGGTCGGACTAGCGGGCTTGAGCAGTTCTTC. Encoded protein: CSVVGGRTSGLEQFF.

This clonotype turned up a few times. This chain uses TRBV7-3 with TRBJ2-1; TRBD2 agrees at 7 bases. TRBJ2-7 matches the DNA end more closely, so the J call is doubtful. This CDR3 is built from 17 residues. Germline-derived CDR1 and CDR2 are SGHTA and FQGTGA. The DNA of the CDR3 is TGTGCCAGCAGCTTAAATGCGGGAGCCATCTCCTACAATGAGCAGTACTTC. Translating gives CASSLNAGAISYNEQYF.

The chain employs TRBV5-1 and TRBJ2-1, with D perhaps TRBD1 (5 bases). CDR3 size: 14 residues. CDR1 and CDR2 from the germline V gene are SGHRS and YFSETQ. Trimming shortened V by 7 bases and J by 0 bases, and 11 bases separated the two germline ends. The CDR3: CASSLDISYNEQFF. DNA of the CDR3: TGCGCCAGCTCCTTGGACATCTCCTACAATGAGCAGTTCTTC.

This clonotype was detected once. V gene TRBV10-3 combines with J gene TRBJ2-3; D may be TRBD2 (5 bases). V gave up 10 bases and J gave up 0 bases, with 11 bases separating them. The V gene's germline CDR1 is ENHRY and CDR2 SYGVKD. The CDR3 spans 13 residues. CDR3 loop: CATRLPSTDTQYF. CDR3 coding DNA: TGTGCCACCAGACTACCAAGCACAGATACGCAGTATTTT.

This clonotype appeared a few times. The junction and the germline gene differ at one end; a read error may be behind it. This chain uses TRBV20-1 with TRBJ2-3; the match to TRBD2 covers 10 bases. The CDR3 contains 16 residues. Germline values: CDR1 DFQATT, CDR2 SNEGSKA (reference sequence). CDR3 amino acids: CSARPLAGVSTDTRYF. The CDR3, as DNA: TGCAGTGCTAGACCCCTAGCGGGAGTTAGCACAGATACGCGGTATTTT.

This clonotype was seen repeatedly, ten times or more. The chain has TRBV7-9 and TRBJ2-7, with TRBD2 as a possible D gene (7 bases). The CDR3 spans 17 residues. CDR1 SEHNR and CDR2 FQNEAQ come from the germline V gene (reference sequence). V lost 5 bases, J lost 4 bases, and 24 bases lay in between. The CDR3 protein is CASSLRTAGSPTYEQYF. CDR3 DNA sequence: TGTGCCAGCAGCCTTCGGACAGCGGGGAGCCCGACGTACGAGCAGTACTTC.

This chain uses TRBV20-1 with TRBJ2-4; D gene unclear. CDR3 length: 17 amino acids. The V gene's germline CDR1 is DFQATT and CDR2 SNEGSKA (reference sequence). V was clipped by 4 bases and J by 0 bases, with 19 bases between them. The CDR3 spells CSATPDGFAIAKNIQYF. The CDR3 region has the DNA TGCAGTGCTACCCCTGACGGATTTGCGATAGCCAAAAACATTCAGTACTTC.

Ten or more counts support this clonotype. The chain has TRBV20-1 and TRBJ1-2; 8 nucleotides agree with TRBD1. V was pared by 3 bases and J by 8 bases, with 5 bases of the junction left unmatched. The CDR3 extends over 12 amino acids. Germline CDR1 reads DFQATT; CDR2 reads SNEGSKA (reference sequence). The CDR3 reads CSARRGTGGYTF. CDR3 in DNA: TGCAGTGCTAGGAGGGGGACAGGCGGCTACACCTTC.

This clonotype was picked up many times. The genes are TRBV24-1 and TRBJ1-5; D not resolved. The CDR3 is 14 residues long. Trimming removed 3 bases at V and 3 bases at J, with 8 bases between. Germline V gene sequence: CDR1 KGHDR, CDR2 SFDVKD. CDR3 coding DNA: TGTGCCACCAGTGATATGCGTAACAATCAGCCCCAGCATTTT. Amino acids: CATSDMRNNQPQHF.

Notes on this clonotype: The junction departs from the called germline gene at one end, perhaps through a read error. The chain has TRBV7-2 and TRBJ2-6, with 7 bases fitting TRBD2. Germline loops: CDR1 SGHTA, CDR2 FQGNSA. The CDR3 is made up of 18 amino acids. The CDR3 DNA sequence: TGTGCTAGCAGCTTAGTTTGGCGCGGGGGAGGTGGGGCCAACGTCCTGACTTTC. Its protein is CASSLVWRGGGGANVLTF.

This clonotype was observed a single time. Since a much larger clone is just one base distant, this may be a read error. The J gene is TRBJ2-7, the V gene TRBV20-1, with 8 positions matching TRBD2. Germline CDR1 is DFQATT and CDR2 is SNEGSKA (reference sequence). The CDR3 has 16 residues. After removal of 3 bases from V and 7 bases from J, the junction contained 17 bases not matched to a gene. CDR3 sequence reads: CSASTAGALSYNEQYF. In DNA, the CDR3 is TGCAGTGCTAGCACAGCGGGGGCTCTCTCCTACAATGAGCAGTACTTC.

This chain joins TRBV20-1 and TRBJ2-7; 15 nucleotides match TRBD2. The germline CDR1 and CDR2 sequences are DFQATT and SNEGSKA (reference sequence). V lost 0 bases and J lost 0; bases outside the gene matches: 6. The CDR3 is made up of 18 amino acids. CDR3 sequence: CSARERVGLAGGSYEQYF. Here the CDR3 DNA reads TGCAGTGCTAGAGAAAGGGTGGGACTAGCGGGGGGCTCCTACGAGCAGTACTTC.

This clonotype has ten or more counts. The V call is TRBV12-3 or TRBV12-4, the J call TRBJ2-1; possibly TRBD1 for D (6 bases). The V end was cut by 3 bases, the J end by 4 bases, with 13 bases between. This CDR3 is 15 amino acids long. The CDR3 region is CASSFQGSFYNEQFF. The CDR3 DNA reads TGTGCCAGCAGTTTTCAGGGGTCCTTTTACAATGAGCAGTTCTTC.

For this clonotype: This could be a read error, since a much larger clone is one nucleotide away. Here the CDR3 reads CASIRVYNEQFF. Here the CDR3 DNA reads TGTGCCAGTATTAGGGTTTACAATGAGCAGTTCTTC. The V gene is TRBV28, the J gene TRBJ2-1; D not resolved. The germline V gene encodes CDR1 MDHEN and CDR2 SYDVKM. V was clipped by 9 bases and J by 4 bases, with 10 bases between them. The CDR3 spans 12 residues.

The sample holds many counts of this clonotype. This chain links TRBV20-1 with TRBJ2-7; D is uncertain. V gave up 0 bases and J gave up 3 bases, with 3 bases separating them. The CDR3 sequence is 11 residues long. Germline loops: CDR1 DFQATT, CDR2 SNEGSKA (reference sequence). CDR3 coding DNA: TGCAGTGCTAGAGACGGCTACGAGCAGTACTTC. Its protein product is CSARDGYEQYF.

This clonotype has at least ten counts. The rearrangement uses TRBV7-9 and TRBJ2-3; possibly TRBD2 for D (5 bases). The CDR3 has 14 amino acids. Between the trimmed V and J ends, which lost 7 bases and 4 bases, there was a span of 15 bases. Germline assignment: CDR1 SEHNR and CDR2 FQNEAQ (reference sequence). The CDR3, as DNA: TGTGCCAGCACCCCCGGGATTCGGTCAGATACGCAGTATTTT. This codes for CASTPGIRSDTQYF.

The chain is built from TRBV10-3 and TRBJ1-5, with TRBD1 matching 9 bases. CDR1 is ENHRY and CDR2 is SYGVKD in the germline V gene. The length of the CDR3 is 17 residues. V dropped 4 bases and J dropped 0; count of bases not matched to a gene: 7. CDR3 sequence (DNA): TGTGCCATCAGTGCGACAGGGGGTCTCTCTAGCAATCAGCCCCAGCATTTT. Residues: CAISATGGLSSNQPQHF.

The chain links TRBV3-1 to TRBJ1-1; D is perhaps TRBD1 (5 bases). CDR1 LGHDT and CDR2 YNNKEL come from the germline V gene (reference sequence). The CDR3 sequence is 14 residues long. Trimming shortened V by 1 base and J by 3 bases, and 9 bases separated the two germline ends. DNA for the CDR3: TGTGCCAGCAGCCAAGGTCTAGGGGACACTGAAGCTTTCTTT. Amino acids: CASSQGLGDTEAFF.

This clonotype was observed at least ten times. The J gene is TRBJ2-2, the V gene TRBV6-5; possibly TRBD1 for D (6 bases). The CDR3 loop spans 14 amino acids. The V gene's germline CDR1 is MNHEY and CDR2 SVGAGI. V lost 4 bases and J 6 bases, leaving 12 bases between the germline ends. Here the CDR3 DNA reads TGTGCCAGCAGTTCAGGGGAATTGTCCGGGGAGCTGTTTTTT. The encoded protein is CASSSGELSGELFF.

This clonotype was detected only a few times. The genes are TRBV21-1 and TRBJ2-4; the table's D call of TRBD1 was not tested on the DNA. TRBV21-1 is a pseudogene locus. This CDR3 comprises 19 residues. CDR3: CASSKKERQGLAAKNIQYF. CDR3 coding DNA: TGTGCCAGCAGCAAAAAGGAGAGGCAGGGTCTAGCTGCCAAAAACATTCAGTACTTC.

V gene TRBV12-3 or TRBV12-4 combines with J gene TRBJ2-5; no definite D call. There are 14 residues in the CDR3. The V and J ends lost 4 bases and 2 bases respectively, with 11 bases between them. The CDR3 DNA follows: TGTGCCAGCAGTTCTCCGGGCATTCAAGAGACCCAGTACTTC. It encodes CASSSPGIQETQYF.

This sequence joins TRBV29-1 and TRBJ2-3; 8 nucleotides line up with TRBD2. The CDR3 sequence is 15 residues long. The junction had 13 bases not matched to a gene; V was cut back by 6 bases and J by 5 bases. In germline, CDR1 is SQVTM, CDR2 ANQGSEA. This CDR3 reads CSVAPLAGLGDTQYF. As DNA, the CDR3 is TGCAGCGTGGCCCCTTTAGCGGGATTGGGAGATACGCAGTATTTT.

This clonotype was seen ten or more times. The chain joins TRBV3-1 to TRBJ2-5; 8 bases are a match to TRBD1. This CDR3 is built from 15 residues. The ends lost 1 base at V and 3 bases at J; junction bases unmatched: 4. Germline V gene lookup returns CDR1 LGHDT and CDR2 YNNKEL (reference sequence). CDR3 sequence (DNA): TGTGCCAGCAGCCAAGGGACAGGGCTAAAAGAGACCCAGTACTTC. It is translated as CASSQGTGLKETQYF.

J is TRBJ2-2 and V is TRBV4-2, with TRBD1 matching over 7 bases. The CDR3 is 20 amino acids. Germline V lookup: CDR1 LGHNA, CDR2 YNFKEQ. Trimming took 2 bases from V and 1 from J; bases not matched to a gene: 16. CDR3: CASSQPTGTARDLNTGELFF. The CDR3 bases are TGTGCCAGCAGCCAACCAACCGGGACAGCCCGTGACTTGAACACCGGGGAGCTGTTTTTT.

In this sample, this clonotype turned up many times. The chain employs TRBV4-2 and TRBJ2-7; D is perhaps TRBD1 or TRBD2 (5 bases each). Germline V gene sequence: CDR1 LGHNA, CDR2 YNFKEQ. The CDR3 runs 18 residues. V lost 4 bases and J 6 bases, leaving 28 bases between the germline ends. CDR3: CASSPGTARVFGSPEQYF. DNA for the CDR3: TGTGCCAGCAGCCCCGGGACCGCGCGGGTATTTGGCTCTCCCGAGCAGTACTTC.

The gene calls are TRBV3-1 and TRBJ1-1, with TRBD1 identical over 7 bases. V was clipped by 0 bases and J by 8 bases; unmatched bases: 6. In germline, CDR1 is LGHDT, CDR2 YNNKEL (reference sequence). The CDR3 runs to 14 residues. CDR3 protein: CASSQDSGGLEAFF. CDR3 nucleotide sequence: TGTGCCAGCAGCCAAGACTCAGGGGGGTTAGAAGCTTTCTTT. The complete variable domain, with remaining parts taken from reference TRBV3-1 and TRBJ1-1, reads DTAVSQTPKYLVTQMGNDKSIKCEQNLGHDTMYWYKQDSKKFLKIMFSYNNKELIINETVPNRFSPKSPDKAHLNLHINSLELGDSAVYFCASSQDSGGLEAFFGQGTRLTVV.

The V gene is TRBV29-1, the J gene TRBJ2-1, with D possibly being TRBD1 (6 bases). Germline V gene lookup returns CDR1 SQVTM and CDR2 ANQGSEA. This CDR3 has 11 residues. The germline V and J ends were trimmed by 6 bases and 6 bases, with 9 bases remaining between them. The CDR3 DNA follows: TGCAGCGTAAACAGGGCCAATGAGCAGTTCTTC. Translation: CSVNRANEQFF.

This clonotype was observed a handful of times. The chain links TRBV28 to TRBJ1-1; maybe TRBD1 (5 bases). Between the trimmed V and J ends, which lost 5 bases and 6 bases, there was a span of 13 bases. The CDR3 loop spans 13 amino acids. Germline V lookup: CDR1 MDHEN, CDR2 SYDVKM. CDR3 sequence: CASSPPRGPEAFF. CDR3 coding DNA: TGTGCCAGCAGTCCACCAAGGGGACCTGAAGCTTTCTTT.